A single sample gave rise to the 26 T cell receptor beta chains below, sequenced in a study of cytotoxic CD8 clonotypes in ibrutinib-treated CLL. TCRdb's copy holds only in-frame clones and misses some; the assay was immunoSEQ multiplex PCR. This table holds more than 110,000 clones, approximately 80% found once. Specimen: PBMCs, collected after 36 months of ibrutinib treatment. These receptors were collected from a human donor with chronic lymphocytic leukemia.

CDR3 DNA: TGTGCCAGTAGCCGACAGGGGACAAATCAGCCCCAGCATTTT. This gives the protein CASSRQGTNQPQHF. The V and J genes are TRBV19 and TRBJ1-5, with 8 bases matching TRBD1. Germline V lookup: CDR1 LNHDA, CDR2 SQIVND (reference sequence). The CDR3 has 14 amino acids. The V gene end was trimmed by 6 bases and the J gene end by 4 bases; junction bases not matched to a gene: 5.

The rearrangement uses TRBV2 and TRBJ2-1; no firm D call. CDR3 size: 13 residues. V was cut by 5 bases and J by 6 bases, with 11 bases left in between. The germline V gene has CDR1 SNHLY and CDR2 FYNNEI. CDR3 in amino acids: CASSSGPFNEQFF. The CDR3 DNA reads as TGTGCCAGCAGTTCGGGCCCCTTCAATGAGCAGTTCTTC.

The CDR3 nucleotides read TGTGCCTGGAGTTCCCGGACGCAGCGGGAGACCCAGTACTTC. It specifies CAWSSRTQRETQYF. The rearrangement uses TRBV30 and TRBJ2-5; TRBD2 might be the D (5 bases). The CDR3 runs 14 residues. CDR1 and CDR2 (germline): GTSNPN, SVGIG (reference sequence). V was pared by 2 bases and J by 5 bases, with 15 bases between.

The rearrangement uses TRBV5-4 and TRBJ1-2; D remains unclear. The CDR3 is 15 residues long. Trimming shortened V by 0 bases and J by 5 bases, and 14 bases separated the two germline ends. CDR1 and CDR2 from the germline V gene are SGHNT and YYREEE (reference sequence). The CDR3 sequence: CASSLAPGMDYGYTF. As DNA, the CDR3 is TGTGCCAGCAGCTTGGCACCGGGAATGGATTATGGCTACACCTTC.

The rearrangement uses TRBV28 and TRBJ1-5; D may be TRBD1 (5 bases). The CDR3 covers 16 residues. CDR1 MDHEN and CDR2 SYDVKM come from the germline V gene. Trimming took off 5 bases at V and 2 bases at J, with 16 bases between the two ends. This chain's CDR3 is CASSPRVGRGNQPQHF. As DNA, the CDR3 is TGTGCCAGCAGTCCCCGGGTTGGCAGGGGCAATCAGCCCCAGCATTTT.

This sequence joins TRBV15 and TRBJ2-5; D call uncertain. This CDR3 spans 13 amino acids. CDR1 and CDR2 (germline): LNHNV, YYDKDF (reference sequence). V lost 2 bases to trimming and J lost 7 bases, with 11 bases between them. The CDR3 coding sequence is TGTGCCACCAGCAGACAGGATCTAGGGACCCAGTACTTC. The encoded protein is CATSRQDLGTQYF.

CDR3 amino acids: CASSLEAGAETLQETQYF. Written as DNA, the CDR3 is TGTGCCAGCAGCTTGGAGGCAGGAGCCGAAACTCTCCAAGAGACCCAGTACTTC. The gene calls are TRBV5-5 and TRBJ2-5, with D unresolved. CDR1 is SGHKS and CDR2 is YYEKEE in the germline V gene (reference sequence). V gave up 0 bases and J gave up 1 base, with 19 bases separating them. CDR3 length equals 18 residues. Complete variable domain (other parts from reference TRBV5-5 and TRBJ2-5): DAGVTQSPTHLIKTRGQQVTLRCSPISGHKSVSWYQQVLGQGPQFIFQYYEKEERGRGNFPDRFSARQFPNYSSELNVNALLLGDSALYLCASSLEAGAETLQETQYFGPGTRLLVL.

This chain joins TRBV5-5 and TRBJ1-2; the match to TRBD1 covers 7 bases. Per germline, CDR1 SGHKS and CDR2 YYEKEE (reference sequence). CDR3 length equals 15 residues. V dropped 0 bases and J dropped 2; count of bases not matched to a gene: 4. Here the CDR3 reads CASSLAGTENYGYTF. The CDR3 DNA follows: TGTGCCAGCAGCTTGGCGGGGACAGAGAACTATGGCTACACCTTC.

The chain carries TRBV5-1 and TRBJ1-2; TRBD1 matches 7 bases. Germline lookup yields CDR1 SGHRS and CDR2 YFSETQ. The CDR3 has 13 residues. The V segment lost 4 bases and the J segment 13 bases; nucleotides outside the gene matches: 13. CDR3 in DNA: TGCGCCAGCAGCCCCGGACAGGATCAGGGGTTCACCTTC. Amino acids: CASSPGQDQGFTF.

This sequence joins TRBV27 and TRBJ2-2, with a weak D call TRBD2 (5 bases). The CDR3 is 16 amino acids. The V gene's germline CDR1 is MNHEY and CDR2 SMNVEV (reference sequence). The V gene lost 6 bases and the J gene lost 3 bases, with 17 bases spanning the gap. The CDR3 sequence is CASRPTLRGYTGELFF. The CDR3 coding sequence is TGTGCCAGCAGGCCCACTCTTCGGGGTTACACCGGGGAGCTGTTTTTT.

The chain links TRBV5-1 to TRBJ2-2, with 9 nucleotides matching TRBD1. This CDR3 spans 18 amino acids. Looked up from germline, CDR1 is SGHRS and CDR2 is YFSETQ. The ends lost 0 bases at V and 0 bases at J; junction bases unmatched: 6. The CDR3 DNA sequence: TGCGCCAGCAGCTTGGGACCACAGGGGGCAACGAACACCGGGGAGCTGTTTTTT. Translation gives CASSLGPQGATNTGELFF.

Here the CDR3 DNA reads TGTGCCAGCAGTTACAAACAGAACACTGAAGCTTTCTTT. This codes for CASSYKQNTEAFF. The chain links TRBV6-5 to TRBJ1-1; no clear D gene. The CDR3 covers 13 residues. Trimming left V 2 bases short and J 1 base short, with 5 bases between. Germline V lookup: CDR1 MNHEY, CDR2 SVGAGI.

The chain carries TRBV19 and TRBJ1-2, with D perhaps matching TRBD1 (6 bases). Germline V lookup: CDR1 LNHDA, CDR2 SQIVND (reference sequence). This CDR3 has 15 residues. The V gene lost 3 bases and the J gene lost 0 bases, with 11 bases spanning the gap. The CDR3, as DNA: TGTGCCAGTAGTATCGGGACACCATCTAACTATGGCTACACCTTC. Amino acids: CASSIGTPSNYGYTF.

The chain combines TRBV4-1 with TRBJ1-5; possibly TRBD1 for D (6 bases). Looked up from germline, CDR1 is MGHRA and CDR2 is YSYEKL. Trimming cost V 5 bases and J 4 bases, with 12 bases left between them. This CDR3 comprises 14 residues. The DNA of the CDR3 is TGCGCCAGCAGCGAAAGACAGGTGAATCAGCCCCAGCATTTT. Translated, it gives CASSERQVNQPQHF.

CDR3 bases: TGCGCCAGCAGCTTGGCCCGTTCCGGGAGCCGGTACAATGAGCAGTTCTTC. Protein: CASSLARSGSRYNEQFF. The rearrangement joins TRBV5-1 to TRBJ2-1, with D perhaps TRBD2 (6 bases). This CDR3 has 17 residues. V gave up 0 bases and J gave up 4 bases, with 17 bases separating them. Per the germline V gene, CDR1 is SGHRS and CDR2 is YFSETQ.

The chain recombines TRBV14 with TRBJ1-3; D unresolved. The germline V gene has CDR1 SGHDN and CDR2 FVKESK. There are 13 residues in the CDR3. The germline V and J ends were trimmed by 4 bases and 2 bases, with 6 bases remaining between them. This CDR3 is CASSLWAGNTIYF. In DNA, the CDR3 is TGTGCCAGCAGCCTATGGGCTGGAAACACCATATATTTT.

This clone was observed a handful of times. The V and J genes are TRBV11-2 and TRBJ2-2; D remains ambiguous. The V and J ends lost 6 bases and 6 bases respectively, with 5 bases between them. The CDR3 covers 11 residues. CDR1 and CDR2 (germline): SGHAT, FQNNGV. The DNA of the CDR3 is TGTGCCAGCAGATCGGCCGGGGAGCTGTTTTTT. Translating gives CASRSAGELFF.

The V call is TRBV5-1, the J call TRBJ2-2; D not certain. V lost 0 bases and J lost 0, with 9 bases in between. The CDR3 extends over 16 amino acids. The V gene's germline CDR1 is SGHRS and CDR2 YFSETQ. The CDR3 DNA sequence: TGCGCCAGCAGCTTGGTACACCACGCGAACACCGGGGAGCTGTTTTTT. Its protein product is CASSLVHHANTGELFF.

J is TRBJ1-1 and V is TRBV28; TRBD1 is a possible D gene (6 bases). Per germline, CDR1 MDHEN and CDR2 SYDVKM. The V gene lost 1 base and the J gene lost 3 bases, with 6 bases spanning the gap. The CDR3 length is 13 residues. Here the CDR3 reads CASSLSGDTEAFF. For the CDR3, the DNA is TGTGCCAGCAGTTTATCAGGGGACACTGAAGCTTTCTTT.

The rearrangement links TRBV18 to TRBJ1-4; weak D call: TRBD1 (6 bases). CDR3 length equals 15 residues. V lost 2 bases to trimming and J lost 8 bases, with 15 bases between them. Germline assignment: CDR1 KGHSH and CDR2 LQKENI. The CDR3 DNA is TGTGCCAGCTCACCATATGACAGGTCAGGCGAAAAACTGTTTTTT. It translates to CASSPYDRSGEKLFF.

This clone was counted only a few times. The V and J genes are TRBV5-6 and TRBJ2-3, with 7 positions matching TRBD2. V shed 0 bases and J 2 bases; nucleotides not matched to a gene: 3. The germline V gene encodes CDR1 SGHDT and CDR2 YYEEEE. The CDR3 has 15 amino acids. The CDR3 sequence: CASSLEAGFTDTQYF. For the CDR3, the DNA is TGTGCCAGCAGCTTGGAAGCGGGGTTCACAGATACGCAGTATTTT.

In its sample, this clone was seen a few times. The chain combines TRBV25-1 with TRBJ2-7; D remains ambiguous. The germline gives CDR1 MGHDK, CDR2 SYGVNS. Between the trimmed V and J ends, which lost 0 bases and 0 bases, there was a span of 9 bases. This CDR3 spans 15 amino acids. CDR3 sequence: CASSEYRPYSYEQYF. The CDR3 DNA follows: TGTGCCAGCAGTGAATACCGCCCCTACTCCTACGAGCAGTACTTC.

This clone was recorded only once. The genes are TRBV15 and TRBJ2-5; maybe TRBD1 (5 bases). The CDR3 spans 15 residues. The V gene's germline CDR1 is LNHNV and CDR2 YYDKDF (reference sequence). V lost 5 bases to trimming and J lost 4 bases, with 17 bases between them. In nucleotides, the CDR3 is TGTGCCACCAGCTCCCAAGGCAGGGCGGTAGAGACCCAGTACTTC. This translates into CATSSQGRAVETQYF.

This chain joins TRBV5-1 and TRBJ2-3, with TRBD1 matching 8 bases. CDR3 size: 13 residues. The V and J ends lost 4 bases and 4 bases, in that order; junction bases with no gene match: 2. CDR1 and CDR2 (germline): SGHRS, YFSETQ. The CDR3 bases are TGCGCCAGCAGCAGACAGGGGTCAGATACGCAGTATTTT. Translated, it gives CASSRQGSDTQYF.

The chain employs TRBV18 and TRBJ1-2; 8 positions agree with TRBD1. The CDR3 sequence is 14 residues long. CDR1 is KGHSH, CDR2 LQKENI, per germline. J lost 7 bases, V lost 4 bases, and 8 bases had no gene match. The CDR3 bases are TGTGCCAGCTCACATGGCGGCAGGGGGCCTGGCTACACCTTC. Its protein product is CASSHGGRGPGYTF.

This clone was found once. The rearrangement joins TRBV28 to TRBJ1-5; 7 bases are a match to TRBD1. Germline CDR1 reads MDHEN; CDR2 reads SYDVKM. J lost 5 bases, V lost 2 bases, and 6 bases had no gene match. The CDR3 covers 15 residues. Here the CDR3 reads CASSLMAGGYQPQHF. CDR3 nucleotides: TGTGCCAGCAGTTTAATGGCAGGGGGGTATCAGCCCCAGCATTTT.